This note documents a single TCR beta chain sequence. One entry per CDR3 protein, called by TCRdb with MiXCR from the reads. The profile shows about 160,000 distinct CDR3 sequences, 15% to 20% of them singletons. The CDR3 totals 18 residues. Germline V lookup: CDR1 SGHAT, CDR2 FQNNGV. The V and J ends lost 0 bases and 3 bases, in that order; junction bases with no gene match: 11. These data are taken from a study of T cell repertoires in cytomegalovirus infection. The gene calls are TRBV11-2 and TRBJ2-3; 8 positions agree with TRBD1. Input material: CD8+ T cells from PBMCs. This clonotype was sampled from a human donor in good health (CMV status not recorded). Some clones in this sample may be carry-over from other donors' samples. CDR3 protein: CASSLETSGRDRTDTQYF. The CDR3 DNA reads TGTGCCAGCAGCTTAGAAACTTCCGGGCGGGACAGGACAGATACGCAGTATTTT.